This TCR beta chain derives from a study of T cell responses to AZD1222 COVID-19 vaccine. Overall study findings and caveats: Reports indicate that nearly half of spike-specific TCRs are directed at unmutated variant regions.

TCRdb's copy holds only in-frame clones and misses some; the assay was immunoSEQ multiplex PCR. The repertoire holds some 130,000 clones, with approximately 92% as singletons. With regard to this clone: Its matching antigen is unknown.

The sample in question was peripheral blood, obtained 28 days after the second AZD1222 dose. The TCR was taken from an adult who received the AZD1222 COVID-19 vaccine.

The CDR3 DNA reads TGCGCCAGCAGCGTAAGACAGGGAATGGGTACTGAAGCTTTCTTT. Protein: CASSVRQGMGTEAFF. V is TRBV5-1 and J is TRBJ1-1, with TRBD1 matching 7 bases. There are 15 residues in the CDR3. Germline lookup yields CDR1 SGHRS and CDR2 YFSETQ. V lost 4 bases to trimming and J lost 5 bases; unmatched junction nucleotides: 11.